This T cell receptor beta chain was captured by sequencing in a study of cytomegalovirus exposure and HLA in healthy donors. Study results and limitations: A later analysis by the authors found several of the most significant clusters apparently linked to common viral pathogens.

In regard to this clone: Its antigen is unidentified.

PCR employed 60 Vbeta and 13 Jbeta primers. Clones were read by immunoSEQ multiplex PCR, and TCRdb kept only the in-frame ones, dropping some. Here the sample spans around 90,000 clones, less than 70% being singletons. This receptor was identified in a human donor in good health. The sample consisted of PBMCs.

CDR3 protein: CASSSFRSVTEAFF. Written as DNA, the CDR3 is TGTGCCAGCTCTTCGTTCCGATCGGTAACTGAAGCTTTCTTT. This sequence joins TRBV6-1 and TRBJ1-1; D is uncertain. V gave up 8 bases and J gave up 5 bases, with 18 bases separating them. There are 14 residues in the CDR3. Germline CDR1 reads MNHNS; CDR2 reads SASEGT.